This TCR beta chain is drawn from a study of Ad26.COV2.S vaccination and SARS-CoV-2 variants. The assay was immunoSEQ multiplex PCR, and TCRdb's table has in-frame clones only and misses some. The sample lists about 680,000 clones, more than 70% seen once, with over 1.3% in the top ten. Regarding treatment: 15 to 20 received Ad26.COV2.S at low or high dose, single or two shots; several received placebo; per-sample allocation not given. Specimen acquisition occurred on day 63 following the initial vaccine or placebo injection. The V and J ends lost 3 bases and 2 bases, in that order; junction bases with no gene match: 7. The germline gives CDR1 SGHTA, CDR2 FQGNSA. The CDR3 covers 16 residues.

The chain couples TRBV7-2 to TRBJ2-5; 9 bases map to TRBD2. The sequences come from peripheral blood, collected in a trial of Ad26.COV2.S vaccine versus placebo. This clonotype originated in a person between 18 and 65 years old who received the Ad26.COV2.S COVID-19 vaccine or a placebo. The CDR3 nucleotides read TGTGCCAGCAGCTTGGGGGCTAGCGGGGTTCAAGAGACCCAGTACTTC. Amino acid sequence: CASSLGASGVQETQYF.